The T cell receptor beta chain described here comes from a study of T cells after yellow fever vaccination. Study-wide context: Low-cell-number fractions were prepared with SMART-Seq v4 Ultra Low Input. Findings and caveats of the study: A small share of clonotypes appeared in both CD4 and CD8 compartments.

TCRdb passed the 5' RACE reads through MiXCR, listing each CDR3 protein once. Here the sample spans more than 250,000 distinct CDR3 sequences, about 6.9% being singletons. In regard to this clonotype: Its antigen is unidentified.

Losses at the gene ends were 1 base for V and 9 bases for J; bases not matched to a gene: 3. This CDR3 is built from 15 residues. Germline lookup yields CDR1 LGHDT and CDR2 YNNKEL (reference sequence). The chain carries TRBV3-1 and TRBJ2-1; 13 nucleotides match TRBD2. Specimen: PBMCs, collected roughly seven weeks after the first yellow fever vaccination. The sequence derives from a man between 18 and 35 years old who received the YFV17D yellow fever vaccine. The CDR3 bases are TGTGCCAGCAGCCAAGGACTAGCGGGGGGATTTGAGCAGTTCTTC. Its protein is CASSQGLAGGFEQFF.